Shown below are 21 T cell receptor beta chains from a single sample sequenced in a study of identifying expanded T cells in peripheral blood. Measured with immunoSEQ multiplex PCR; TCRdb has only the in-frame clones, and not every one. Of tens of thousands of clones listed, just under 85% are singletons. What was sequenced was blood. The receptor source for this set is a person aged 18 to 75 in good health.

In its sample, this clone was seen a few times. One end of the junction does not line up with germline, which may come from a read error. The chain joins TRBV7-7 to TRBJ2-2, with a possible D match to TRBD1 (5 bases). The CDR3 is 15 amino acids. CDR1 is SSHAT and CDR2 is FNYEAQ in the germline V gene (reference sequence). The DNA of the CDR3 is TGTGCTAGCAGCTTAGGCAGGGCGAACACCGGGGAGCTGTTTTTT. Its translation is CASSLGRANTGELFF.

Many counts were recorded for this clone. The chain combines TRBV10-3 with TRBJ2-1; D gene unclear. The CDR3 covers 14 residues. CDR1 and CDR2 from the germline V gene are ENHRY and SYGVKD. With 6 bases removed from V and 2 bases from J, the gap between germline ends came to 11 bases. CDR3 sequence: CAIRSEAAYNEQFF. CDR3 DNA sequence: TGTGCCATCAGGTCAGAGGCAGCCTACAATGAGCAGTTCTTC.

The table lists this clone with a few counts. The V gene is TRBV6-4, the J gene TRBJ1-1; 7 positions agree with TRBD1. The trim removed 4 bases at V and 0 bases at J, leaving 5 bases unmatched. CDR3 length: 15 amino acids. Per germline, CDR1 MRHNA and CDR2 SNTAGT. As DNA, the CDR3 is TGTGCCAGCAGTGTGGACAGGTCAATGAACACTGAAGCTTTCTTT. It translates to CASSVDRSMNTEAFF.

The J gene is TRBJ1-2, the V gene TRBV2; D may be TRBD1 (6 bases). Germline V gives CDR1 SNHLY, CDR2 FYNNEI. CDR3 length equals 14 residues. Trimming cost V 7 bases and J 2 bases, with 14 bases left between them. The CDR3 sequence is CASTHGQPNYGYTF. In DNA form, the CDR3 reads TGTGCCAGCACCCACGGACAGCCCAACTATGGCTACACCTTC. Full variable domain (remainder filled in from reference TRBV2 and TRBJ1-2): EPEVTQTPSHQVTQMGQEVILRCVPISNHLYFYWYRQILGQKVEFLVSFYNNEISEKSEIFDDQFSVERPDGSNFTLKIRSTKLEDSAMYFCASTHGQPNYGYTFGSGTRLTVV.

The J gene is TRBJ2-5, the V gene TRBV7-2; D is unresolved. The CDR3 length is 14 residues. Germline V gives CDR1 SGHTA, CDR2 FQGNSA. V lost 0 bases to trimming and J lost 5 bases, with 10 bases between them. For the CDR3, the DNA is TGTGCCAGCAGCTTAGCGGGCAGTAGGGAGACCCAGTACTTC. Protein product: CASSLAGSRETQYF.

The rearrangement joins TRBV7-6 to TRBJ2-2; no reliable D call. The germline CDR1 and CDR2 sequences are SGHVS and FNYEAQ. The germline V and J ends were trimmed by 1 base and 4 bases, with 13 bases remaining between them. The CDR3 loop spans 16 amino acids. The CDR3: CASSLDLMISTGELFF. Written as DNA, the CDR3 is TGTGCCAGCAGCTTAGACCTCATGATATCCACCGGGGAGCTGTTTTTT.

The V gene is TRBV5-1, the J gene TRBJ2-3, with 14 bases matching TRBD2. With 0 bases clipped from V and 4 bases from J, the junction kept 7 bases outside the gene matches. Germline lookup yields CDR1 SGHRS and CDR2 YFSETQ. The CDR3 covers 18 residues. The CDR3 nucleotides are TGCGCCAGCAGCTTGGAACCTGGACTAGCGGGAGGTTCAGATACGCAGTATTTT. This sequence encodes CASSLEPGLAGGSDTQYF.

This chain joins TRBV5-6 and TRBJ1-1, with TRBD1 matching over 8 bases. Germline loops: CDR1 SGHDT, CDR2 YYEEEE. CDR3 length: 12 residues. J gave up 10 bases and V 4 bases, and 6 bases lay outside the gene matches. Here the CDR3 DNA reads TGTGCCAGCAGCCCGAGGACAGGGCGAGCTTTCTTT. This gives the protein CASSPRTGRAFF.

The CDR3, as DNA: TGTGCCAGCGGTCCGCAGGGAACCCCGTACCAAGAGACCCAGTACTTC. It specifies CASGPQGTPYQETQYF. The chain has TRBV11-1 and TRBJ2-5, with D possibly being TRBD1 (5 bases). This CDR3 is 16 amino acids long. V was pared by 8 bases and J by 0 bases, with 19 bases between. Looked up from germline, CDR1 is SGHAT and CDR2 is FQDESV (reference sequence).

The genes are TRBV4-2 and TRBJ1-1, with D unclear. Trimming shortened V by 3 bases and J by 0 bases, and 11 bases separated the two germline ends. There are 15 residues in the CDR3. CDR1 is LGHNA and CDR2 is YNFKEQ in the germline V gene. The DNA of the CDR3 is TGTGCCAGCAGCCAGAACTGGAGGATGAACACTGAAGCTTTCTTT. Translated, it gives CASSQNWRMNTEAFF.

The rearrangement uses TRBV7-2 and TRBJ2-1, with 9 bases aligning to TRBD1. The CDR3 consists of 15 residues. V lost 6 bases and J lost 6; bases outside the gene matches: 9. Looked up from germline, CDR1 is SGHTA and CDR2 is FQGNSA. The CDR3 region is CASRLWTGVGNEQFF. The CDR3 bases are TGTGCCAGCAGACTTTGGACAGGGGTTGGCAATGAGCAGTTCTTC.

The chain employs TRBV28 and TRBJ1-1; D unresolved. Germline CDR1 is MDHEN and CDR2 is SYDVKM. The V and J ends lost 6 bases and 4 bases respectively, with 9 bases between them. This CDR3 contains 12 residues. Written as DNA, the CDR3 is TGTGCCAGCAGCATGGACGGCACTGAAGCTTTCTTT. Protein sequence: CASSMDGTEAFF.

The V and J genes are TRBV19 and TRBJ2-7; D is unresolved. The CDR3 totals 12 residues. Per the germline V gene, CDR1 is LNHDA and CDR2 is SQIVND (reference sequence). V shed 3 bases and J shed 1 base, with 4 bases lying between them. The CDR3 DNA reads as TGTGCCAGTAGTATGGGTTCCTACGAGCAGTACTTC. This gives the protein CASSMGSYEQYF.

The V gene is TRBV4-1, the J gene TRBJ2-2; TRBD1 matches 9 bases. V lost 4 bases to trimming and J lost 3 bases; unmatched junction nucleotides: 6. Germline V lookup: CDR1 MGHRA, CDR2 YSYEKL. This CDR3 is 16 amino acids long. The CDR3 DNA sequence: TGCGCCAGCAGCCCCCGGACAGGGGCCGACACCGGGGAGCTGTTTTTT. Translated, it gives CASSPRTGADTGELFF.

The chain uses TRBV6-6 and TRBJ2-3; 10 positions agree with TRBD2. The CDR3 sequence is 15 residues long. Germline lookup yields CDR1 MNHNY and CDR2 SVGAGI (reference sequence). The J segment lost 6 bases and the V segment lost 3 bases, leaving 6 bases of the junction unmatched. CDR3 region: CASSYSGRPRDTQYF. CDR3 in DNA: TGTGCCAGCAGTTATAGCGGGAGGCCGAGGGATACGCAGTATTTT.

This clone was counted once. An end of the junction does not agree with germline; a read error may underlie this. The chain combines TRBV7-7 with TRBJ2-2; 9 bases map to TRBD1. The CDR3 runs to 15 residues. The germline CDR1 and CDR2 sequences are SSHAT and FNYEAQ (reference sequence). The CDR3: CASSLGQGRTGELFF. DNA for the CDR3: TGTGCTAGCAGCTTAGGACAGGGGCGCACCGGGGAGCTGTTTTTT.

The chain is built from TRBV19 and TRBJ1-5; TRBD1 might be the D (6 bases). Trimming pared 9 bases from V and 0 bases from J, leaving 15 bases between. Germline CDR1 is LNHDA and CDR2 is SQIVND (reference sequence). The CDR3 consists of 15 residues. The CDR3 DNA sequence: TGTGCCAGCGAGACAGGAAGGGGTAGCAATCAGCCCCAGCATTTT. Protein sequence: CASETGRGSNQPQHF.

This chain links TRBV7-3 with TRBJ2-1, with 7 bases fitting TRBD1. The V gene end was trimmed by 2 bases and the J gene end by 4 bases; junction bases not matched to a gene: 5. CDR1 and CDR2 from the germline V gene are SGHTA and FQGTGA. The CDR3 has 15 amino acids. As DNA, the CDR3 is TGTGCCAGCAGCTTAGAAGGGGGCGCATACAATGAGCAGTTCTTC. This codes for CASSLEGGAYNEQFF.

The chain couples TRBV7-8 to TRBJ1-3, with 7 bases identical to TRBD1. V lost 3 bases, J lost 4 bases, and 3 bases stayed unmatched. This CDR3 has 14 residues. Per germline, CDR1 SGHVS and CDR2 FQNEAQ. The chain's CDR3 is CASSLGQTGNTIYF. CDR3 bases: TGTGCCAGCAGCTTGGGACAGACGGGAAACACCATATATTTT.

This rearrangement joins TRBV6-5 to TRBJ2-7, with no clear D. Germline V gene data show CDR1 as MNHEY and CDR2 as SVGAGI. The CDR3 spans 15 residues. Deletions cut 6 bases from V and 7 bases from J, with 22 bases between. CDR3 bases: TGTGCCAGCAGCTCCTTACGGACGGCTCTTGAGGAGCAGTACTTC. Residues: CASSSLRTALEEQYF.

The chain couples TRBV19 to TRBJ2-5, with TRBD2 matching 7 bases. The CDR3 length is 14 residues. V was clipped by 3 bases and J by 5 bases; unmatched bases: 6. Germline CDR1 LNHDA, CDR2 SQIVND (reference sequence). This CDR3 is CASSMGRGGETQYF. The CDR3 DNA is TGTGCCAGTAGTATGGGGAGGGGTGGTGAGACCCAGTACTTC.